This TCR beta chain was captured by sequencing in a study of T-cell reconstitution after alpha-beta-depleted transplantation in children. Study outcomes and limitations: At one year after transplant, newly produced T cells mostly accounted for T-cell counts and diversity.

This clonotype was counted many times. Its antigen remains unidentified. V lost 3 bases and J lost 8, with 13 bases in between. Germline V CDR1 and CDR2: KGHDR, SFDVKD. The CDR3 extends over 14 amino acids. Unique molecular identifiers were used in preparing the TCRbeta library. TCRdb called the PCR reads again in MiXCR, with one record for every CDR3 protein. The table lists some 830,000 distinct CDR3 sequences, roughly 15% of them singletons, with 5% in the top ten. Source: PBMCs, mostly from graft donor cells, taken 360 days after TCRalphabeta/CD19-depleted stem cell transplant. This chain links TRBV24-1 with TRBJ2-1, with D perhaps matching TRBD2 (6 bases). This receptor was taken from a male patient younger than 18 who had a stem cell transplant for acute lymphoblastic leukemia, so the T cells may come from the graft donor. The chain's CDR3 is CATSDGDSGYEQFF. CDR3 bases: TGTGCCACCAGTGATGGGGACTCGGGCTATGAGCAGTTCTTC.